The 10 T cell receptor beta chains reported below all come from one sample, sequenced in a study of cytomegalovirus exposure and HLA in healthy donors. The PCR used 60 Vbeta and 13 Jbeta primers. Generated by immunoSEQ multiplex PCR, the TCRdb table keeps only in-frame clones and is missing some. The sample carries around 96,000 clones, 75% to 85% recorded once. The sample consisted of PBMCs. Receptors originate from a man younger than 35 in good health and CMV-seronegative.

The V gene is TRBV6-6, the J gene TRBJ2-7, with D tentatively TRBD2 (7 bases). V dropped 10 bases and J dropped 5 bases, with 18 bases sitting between them. This CDR3 has 13 residues. Per germline, CDR1 MNHNY and CDR2 SVGAGI (reference sequence). The DNA of the CDR3 is TGTGCCATTCAAGGGGGAGGGGCCGACGAGCAGTACTTC. Amino acid sequence: CAIQGGGADEQYF.

The chain combines TRBV5-1 with TRBJ2-3; D uncertain. V lost 0 bases and J 4 bases, leaving 3 bases between the germline ends. The CDR3 sequence is 12 residues long. CDR1 SGHRS and CDR2 YFSETQ come from the germline V gene. The CDR3 DNA reads as TGCGCCAGCAGCTTGGCAGCAGATACGCAGTATTTT. This sequence encodes CASSLAADTQYF.

The chain links TRBV11-3 to TRBJ2-1; possibly TRBD2 for D (6 bases). Germline assignment: CDR1 SGHNT and CDR2 YENEEA. This CDR3 has 15 amino acids. V lost 5 bases and J lost 1, with 12 bases in between. Here the CDR3 reads CASSLTGGSYNEQFF. CDR3 coding DNA: TGTGCCAGCAGCCTCACCGGGGGTTCCTACAATGAGCAGTTCTTC.

The V call is TRBV4-1, the J call TRBJ2-7, with 11 bases aligning to TRBD1. The CDR3 spans 15 residues. Germline lookup yields CDR1 MGHRA and CDR2 YSYEKL. V was clipped by 3 bases and J by 5 bases; unmatched bases: 6. The DNA of the CDR3 is TGCGCCAGCAGCCAGGAGGACAGGGGGCGCAACGAGCAGTACTTC. Translating gives CASSQEDRGRNEQYF.

The V call is TRBV7-9, the J call TRBJ2-7, with D maybe TRBD1 (6 bases). In germline, CDR1 is SEHNR, CDR2 FQNEAQ (reference sequence). CDR3 size: 14 residues. V dropped 6 bases and J dropped 2 bases, with 14 bases sitting between them. CDR3 sequence: CASRPRQDPYEQYF. CDR3 sequence (DNA): TGTGCCAGCAGACCACGACAGGACCCCTACGAGCAGTACTTC.

The chain links TRBV10-3 to TRBJ1-1; D perhaps matches TRBD1 (5 bases). Germline V gene lookup returns CDR1 ENHRY and CDR2 SYGVKD. V gave up 4 bases and J gave up 9 bases, with 9 bases separating them. The CDR3 runs 11 residues. The chain's CDR3 is CAISGGEKAFF. DNA of the CDR3: TGTGCCATCAGTGGGGGGGAGAAAGCTTTCTTT.

The chain couples TRBV7-6 to TRBJ1-4; D remains ambiguous. The length of the CDR3 is 16 residues. The ends were cut back, 5 bases at V and 0 bases at J, with 13 bases in the middle. The germline gives CDR1 SGHVS, CDR2 FNYEAQ. CDR3 in amino acids: CASSLGRAATNEKLFF. The CDR3 DNA reads TGTGCCAGCAGCCTCGGGAGGGCAGCAACTAATGAAAAACTGTTTTTT.

Concerning this clone: Other DNA sequences in the same sample also yield this CDR3. The J gene is TRBJ2-7, the V gene TRBV7-3; 8 bases align to TRBD1. Germline V gives CDR1 SGHTA, CDR2 FQGTGA. The V gene end was trimmed by 3 bases and the J gene end by 2 bases; junction bases not matched to a gene: 3. CDR3 length: 14 amino acids. The CDR3 reads CASSFDRGPYEQYF. CDR3 nucleotides: TGTGCCAGCAGCTTCGACAGGGGCCCCTACGAGCAGTACTTC.

This chain uses TRBV6-6 with TRBJ2-3, with D perhaps matching TRBD2 (5 bases). Germline V lookup: CDR1 MNHNY, CDR2 SVGAGI (reference sequence). This CDR3 contains 14 residues. Deletions cut 2 bases from V and 6 bases from J, with 12 bases between. The CDR3 sequence: CASSYGLPGDTQYF. The CDR3, as DNA: TGTGCCAGCAGTTACGGACTGCCCGGGGATACGCAGTATTTT.

V usage is TRBV7-8 and J usage is TRBJ1-5; weak D call: TRBD1 (6 bases). This CDR3 comprises 15 residues. CDR1 and CDR2 from the germline V gene are SGHVS and FQNEAQ. The V and J ends lost 6 bases and 1 base respectively, with 13 bases between them. The CDR3 DNA follows: TGTGCCAGCAGTACCTCAACAGGGAGCAATCAGCCCCAGCATTTT. Its protein product is CASSTSTGSNQPQHF. The entire variable domain, with the rest obtained from reference TRBV7-8 and TRBJ1-5, is as follows: GAGVSQSPRYKVAKRGQDVALRCDPISGHVSLFWYQQALGQGPEFLTYFQNEAQLDKSGLPSDRFFAERPEGSVSTLKIQRTQQEDSAVYLCASSTSTGSNQPQHFGDGTRLSIL.